This T cell receptor beta chain originates from a study of human T cells and chemical hapten exposure. The overall study: Per-sample TCR yield variation was attributed mainly to small pooled library volume differences. General observations from the study: Sensitizing to DPC left TCRs with a frequency above 1 in 1000 unaltered.

The table lists this clonotype with a few counts. What it binds is unknown. The V and J ends lost 0 bases and 10 bases respectively, with 17 bases between them. This CDR3 has 15 amino acids. The germline CDR1 and CDR2 sequences are SGDLS and YYNGEE. Time point noted: pre-sensitization, week 0. Treatment meaning: therapeutic diphenylcyclopropenone sensitization with weekly scalp DPC. From the RACE reads, TCRdb called clonotypes with MiXCR, one entry per CDR3 protein. The profile shows 150,000 to 200,000 distinct CDR3 sequences, about 31% of them singletons. This clonotype was obtained from a woman in her 30s with alopecia areata. Some clones in this sample may be carry-over from other donors' samples. The starting material was whole blood, obtained in connection with sensitization to the hapten diphenylcyclopropenone (DPC). The rearrangement uses TRBV9 and TRBJ2-1, with D tentatively TRBD1 or TRBD2 (5 bases each). In DNA, the CDR3 is TGTGCCAGCAGCGTAGCCCCCTCGGGACGACCGGAGCAGTTCTTC. It specifies CASSVAPSGRPEQFF.